This passage covers 12 T cell receptor beta chains from one sample sequenced in a study of T cells in women clearing cervical HPV infection. Sequencing used immunoSEQ multiplex PCR; TCRdb keeps in-frame clones, though not all of them. Its listing shows 35,000 to 45,000 clones. The sample taken for sequencing was blood buffy coat. These TCRs come from a woman aged 18 to 75 with a cervical HPV16 infection that either progressed to CIN3+ or cleared (not recorded which).

With regard to this clone: The read terminates 3 residues before the CDR3 end, so the remaining end is supplied by the germline J gene. V gene TRBV5-6 combines with J gene TRBJ1-1; 7 bases are a match to TRBD1. The germline V gene has CDR1 SGHDT and CDR2 YYEEEE. The ends lost 1 base at V and 6 bases at J; junction bases unmatched: 0. This CDR3 region has 12 residues. The DNA read from the CDR3 is TGTGCCAGCAGCTTGACAGGGGCTGAA. It encodes CASSLTGAE. The full-length CDR3 reads as CASSLTGAEAFF.

For this clone: The read comes to an end 3 residues before the CDR3 does, leaving the germline J gene to fill in the end. This sequence joins TRBV5-1 and TRBJ2-7, with 9 bases that match TRBD1. The CDR3 loop spans 16 amino acids. Germline lookup yields CDR1 SGHRS and CDR2 YFSETQ. With V trimmed by 0 bases and J by 0 bases, 4 bases remained unmatched. The CDR3 DNA, read in part, is TGCGCCAGCAGCTTGGAAGGACAGGGGATCTCCTACGAG. Translated, it gives CASSLEGQGISYE. The full-length CDR3 reads as CASSLEGQGISYEQYF.

Of note for this clone: The missing CDR3 end, 3 residues past where the read stops, is filled in from the germline J gene. The chain has TRBV6-1 and TRBJ1-4; 11 positions agree with TRBD1. CDR3 length: 15 residues. Germline values: CDR1 MNHNS, CDR2 SASEGT. CDR3 protein: CASSEGQGGGSPLFF. The covered CDR3 bases are TGTGCCAGCAGTGAGGGACAGGGGGGAGGGTCACCA.

For this clone: The read comes to an end 3 residues before the CDR3 does, leaving the germline J gene to fill in the end. The genes are TRBV19 and TRBJ2-3, with 8 bases that match TRBD1. The CDR3 length is 15 residues. The germline V gene has CDR1 LNHDA and CDR2 SQIVND (reference sequence). This CDR3 is CASSYGTGSNQPQYF. The covered CDR3 bases are TGTGCCAGTAGTTACGGGACAGGCAGCAATCAGCCG.

As regards this clone: The CDR3 end is not reached by the read, which stops 3 residues before it; the germline J gene fills it in. The chain joins TRBV20-1 to TRBJ2-2; D gene ambiguous. V lost 3 bases and J lost 0, with 5 bases in between. The CDR3 totals 13 residues. Per germline, CDR1 DFQATT and CDR2 SNEGSKA (reference sequence). The CDR3 protein is CSASTANTGELFF. The DNA read from the CDR3 is TGCAGTGCTAGTACAGCGAACACCGGGGAG.

Points on this clone: The CDR3 extends 3 residues past the end of the read, so its final part is completed from the germline J gene. The chain couples TRBV7-3 to TRBJ2-5; TRBD2 matches at 14 bases. V gave up 5 bases and J gave up 5 bases; unmatched junction bases: 7. This CDR3 has 16 amino acids. CDR1 is SGHTA and CDR2 is FQGTGA in the germline V gene. The covered CDR3 bases are TGTGCCAGCAGCCCTGGACTAGCGGGAGGTAGCGAGACC. Protein product: CASSPGLAGGSET. The complete CDR3 reads CASSPGLAGGSETQYF.

Turning to this clone: The read halts 3 residues ahead of the CDR3 end, with the missing end drawn from the germline J gene. The chain joins TRBV19 to TRBJ1-2; TRBD1 aligns across 9 bases. The CDR3 spans 14 residues. CDR1 LNHDA and CDR2 SQIVND come from the germline V gene (reference sequence). Partial CDR3 DNA: TGTGCCAGTAGTACCGGGACAGGGTACAATGAC. Translating gives CASSTGTGYND. The whole CDR3 reads CASSTGTGYNDYTF. Full variable domain (rest looked up from reference TRBV19 and TRBJ1-2): DGGITQSPKYLFRKEGQNVTLSCEQNLNHDAMYWYRQDPGQGLRLIYYSQIVNDFQKGDIAEGYSVSREKKESFPLTVTSAQKNPTAFYLCASSTGTGYNDYTFGSGTRLTVV.

About this clone: The read falls 3 residues short of the CDR3 end, and the missing part is taken from the germline J gene. This chain links TRBV10-3 with TRBJ1-1; 9 bases are a match to TRBD1. CDR1 is ENHRY and CDR2 is SYGVKD in the germline V gene. The CDR3 is 14 residues long. Partial CDR3 DNA: TGTGCCATCAGTGAGTCTGGGACAGGGCTCAGG. This encodes CAISESGTGLR. The full CDR3 protein is CAISESGTGLRAFF.

A note on this clone: The read comes to an end 3 residues before the CDR3 does, leaving the germline J gene to fill in the end. Other nucleotide sequences in the sample specify the same CDR3. The genes are TRBV11-2 and TRBJ2-7; D not certain. This CDR3 contains 12 residues. Germline V gene data show CDR1 as SGHAT and CDR2 as FQNNGV. Trimming stripped 2 bases from V and 1 base from J, with 3 bases between. The CDR3 bases that were read are TGTGCCAGCAGCTTATCATCCTACGAG. Residues: CASSLSSYE. The entire CDR3 sequence reads CASSLSSYEQYF.

Concerning this clone: Sequencing ends 3 residues short of the CDR3 end; the germline J gene provides the rest. The J gene is TRBJ2-5, the V gene TRBV20-1, with a tentative D call TRBD2 (5 bases). V lost 3 bases and J lost 6, with 8 bases in between. CDR1 is DFQATT, CDR2 SNEGSKA, per germline (reference sequence). The CDR3 runs 11 residues. The CDR3 DNA, read in part, is TGCAGTGCTAGCGCGGGTCAGACC. This codes for CSASAGQT. The complete CDR3 reads CSASAGQTQYF.

Points on this clone: The CDR3 goes on 3 residues after the read ends, and that part is filled in from the germline J gene. This sequence joins TRBV18 and TRBJ1-5, with 7 bases aligning to TRBD1. Looked up from germline, CDR1 is KGHSH and CDR2 is LQKENI. CDR3 length: 15 residues. J lost 4 bases, V lost 2 bases, and 5 bases had no gene match. The DNA read from the CDR3 is TGTGCCAGCTCACCAGAGGGACAGCCTAATCAGCCC. Residues: CASSPEGQPNQP. The full CDR3 protein is CASSPEGQPNQPQHF.

As for this clone: The CDR3 is cut off 3 residues early in the read; its end comes from the germline J gene. The chain links TRBV30 to TRBJ2-7; D is unclear. This CDR3 is 12 amino acids long. The germline V gene has CDR1 GTSNPN and CDR2 SVGIG (reference sequence). The germline V and J ends were trimmed by 3 bases and 3 bases, with 9 bases remaining between them. CDR3 loop: CAWSANNYEQYF. CDR3 bases read: TGTGCCTGGAGCGCCAACAACTACGAG.